One T cell receptor beta chain is described in this entry. Source study methods: For nucleated cells, counts were estimated from reference gene primer amplification. The assay was immunoSEQ multiplex PCR, and TCRdb's table has in-frame clones only and misses some. The DNA was the basis for D and trimming; V, J and clone size are from that table. In the table there are about 200,000 clones, about nine tenths of which are singletons. The CDR3 covers 14 residues. The germline gives CDR1 MNHEY, CDR2 SVGEGT. With V trimmed by 5 bases and J by 4 bases, 5 bases remained unmatched. Participant age was about 18 to 89 years, and participants resided in 25 or so US areas. The sample belongs to a study of blood T cell repertoires in COVID-19. As for the study in general: Donors in the United States, Italy and Spain gave samples during acute or convalescent COVID-19.

This chain connects TRBV6-2 or TRBV6-3 to TRBJ1-5; TRBD1 aligns across 7 bases. The TCR was taken from a man aged 25-40 years who had recovered from COVID-19. The sequenced material came from PBMCs or T cells enriched from blood (not recorded which). This CDR3 reads CASSDTDRNQPQHF. DNA of the CDR3: TGTGCCAGCAGTGACACGGACAGGAATCAGCCCCAGCATTTT.